This T cell receptor (beta chain) was recorded in a study of cytomegalovirus exposure and HLA in healthy donors. General observations from the study: Across donors, most TCRs were seen rarely, yet some public ones were widespread.

This CDR3 comprises 16 residues. CDR1 SGHKS and CDR2 YYEKEE come from the germline V gene (reference sequence). Trimming shortened V by 1 base and J by 1 base, and 14 bases separated the two germline ends. For this clone: Its antigen is as yet unknown.

The assay was immunoSEQ multiplex PCR, and TCRdb's table has in-frame clones only and misses some. The table lists some 90,000 clones, approximately 96% of them singletons. The chain has TRBV5-5 and TRBJ1-1; the D gene is possibly TRBD1 (6 bases). The origin of this receptor is a man between 18 and 35 years old in good health and CMV-seronegative. Sequenced: PBMCs. CDR3 loop: CASSLYQGMGNTEAFF. The CDR3 DNA sequence: TGTGCCAGCAGCTTGTACCAGGGGATGGGGAACACTGAAGCTTTCTTT.